This T cell receptor (beta chain) appears in the sequencing data of a study of T cells in Graves' hyperthyroidism and ophthalmopathy. General study findings and limits: The model identified upcoming ophthalmopathy a median approximately six months ahead of onset.

The CDR3 regions of TCR beta were amplified from RNA transcripts. In the first-round RT-PCR of the TCR CDR3, the HTBI primer set was used. A single record per CDR3 protein comes from TCRdb applying MiXCR to the multiplex PCR reads. The table includes 200,000 to 250,000 distinct CDR3 sequences, about 24% detected once. This clonotype was observed many times. Its target is not known. A read error may produce the germline difference seen at one junction end. Under 3 months was the duration of disease in ophthalmopathy patients, who also had a Clinical Activity Score of at least 3 and a NOSPECS grade of at least 4. Those patients with uncontrolled infection, other autoimmune disease, pregnancy or lactation were excluded. Isolation of PBMCs was performed on approximately 10 ml fresh peripheral blood. The CDR3 consists of 13 residues. Germline CDR1 and CDR2: SGHRS and YFSETQ.

Material: blood. This chain connects TRBV5-1 to TRBJ1-3; D perhaps matches TRBD1 (5 bases). This sequence originates from a middle-aged woman with Graves' ophthalmopathy. The CDR3 protein is CASSSAGGNTTYF. Written as DNA, the CDR3 is TGCGCCAGCAGCTCCGCCGGGGGAAACACCACATATTTT. Drawing the rest from reference TRBV5-1 and TRBJ1-3, the complete variable domain is KAGVTQTPRYLIKTRGQQVTLSCSPISGHRSVSWYQQTPGQGLQFLFEYFSETQRNKGNFPGRFSGRQFSNSRSEMNVSTLELGDSALYLCASSSAGGNTTYFGEGSWLTVV.